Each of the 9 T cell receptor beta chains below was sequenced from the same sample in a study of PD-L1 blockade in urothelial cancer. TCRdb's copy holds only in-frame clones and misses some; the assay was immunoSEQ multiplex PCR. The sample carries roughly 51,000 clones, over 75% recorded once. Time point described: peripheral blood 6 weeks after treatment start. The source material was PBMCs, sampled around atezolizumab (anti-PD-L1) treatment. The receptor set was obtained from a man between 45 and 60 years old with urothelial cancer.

Written as DNA, the CDR3 is TGCGCCAGCCGAGGGGGTAACACCGGGGAGCTGTTTTTT. Its translation is CASRGGNTGELFF. The chain employs TRBV10-2 and TRBJ2-2, with D perhaps matching TRBD1 (6 bases). Germline V lookup: CDR1 WSHSY, CDR2 SAAADI. V was trimmed by 8 bases and J by 2 bases, leaving 9 bases between them. The CDR3 sequence is 13 residues long.

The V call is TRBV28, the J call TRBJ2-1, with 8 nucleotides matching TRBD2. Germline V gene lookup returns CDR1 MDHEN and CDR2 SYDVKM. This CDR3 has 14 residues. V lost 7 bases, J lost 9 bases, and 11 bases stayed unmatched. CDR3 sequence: CASNPGLGSGEQFF. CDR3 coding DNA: TGTGCCAGCAATCCGGGACTAGGCTCCGGTGAGCAGTTCTTC. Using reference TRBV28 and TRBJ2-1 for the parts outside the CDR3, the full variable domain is DVKVTQSSRYLVKRTGEKVFLECVQDMDHENMFWYRQDPGLGLRLIYFSYDVKMKEKGDIPEGYSVSREKKERFSLILESASTNQTSMYLCASNPGLGSGEQFFGPGTRLTVL.

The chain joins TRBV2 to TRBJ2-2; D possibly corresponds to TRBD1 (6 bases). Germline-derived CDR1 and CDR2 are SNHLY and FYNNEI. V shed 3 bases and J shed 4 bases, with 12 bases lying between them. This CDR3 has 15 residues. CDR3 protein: CASSDLQGSTGELFF. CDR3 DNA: TGTGCCAGCAGTGACCTACAGGGAAGCACCGGGGAGCTGTTTTTT.

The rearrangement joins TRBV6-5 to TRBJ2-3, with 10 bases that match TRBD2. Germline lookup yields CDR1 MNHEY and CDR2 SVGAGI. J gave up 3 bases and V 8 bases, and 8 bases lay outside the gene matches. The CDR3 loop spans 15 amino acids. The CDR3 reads CASGLGSGRTDTQYF. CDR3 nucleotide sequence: TGTGCCAGCGGACTTGGTAGCGGGAGGACAGATACGCAGTATTTT.

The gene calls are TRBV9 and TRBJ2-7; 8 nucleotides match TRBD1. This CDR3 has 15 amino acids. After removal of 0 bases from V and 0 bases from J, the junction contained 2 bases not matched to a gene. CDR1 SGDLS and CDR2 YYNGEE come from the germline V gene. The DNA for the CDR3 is TGTGCCAGCAGCGTAGCCGGACAGGGCTCCTACGAGCAGTACTTC. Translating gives CASSVAGQGSYEQYF.

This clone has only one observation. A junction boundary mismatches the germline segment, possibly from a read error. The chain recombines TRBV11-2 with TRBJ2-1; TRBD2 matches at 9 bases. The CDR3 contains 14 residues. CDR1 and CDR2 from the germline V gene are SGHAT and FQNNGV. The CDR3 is CASSSLRGGAFRIF. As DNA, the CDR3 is TGTGCCAGCAGCTCCCTCCGCGGGGGGGCCTTTAGGATCTTC.

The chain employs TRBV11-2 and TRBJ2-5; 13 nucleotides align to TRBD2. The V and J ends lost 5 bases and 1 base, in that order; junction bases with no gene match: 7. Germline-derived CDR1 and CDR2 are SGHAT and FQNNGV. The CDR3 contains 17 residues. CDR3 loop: CASSPLGLAGSQETQYF. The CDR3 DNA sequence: TGTGCCAGCAGCCCGCTGGGACTAGCGGGGAGCCAAGAGACCCAGTACTTC.

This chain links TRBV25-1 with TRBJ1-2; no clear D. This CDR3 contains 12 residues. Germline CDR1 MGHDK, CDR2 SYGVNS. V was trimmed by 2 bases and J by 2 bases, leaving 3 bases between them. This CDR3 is CASSEQNYGYTF. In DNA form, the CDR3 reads TGTGCCAGCAGTGAACAGAACTATGGCTACACCTTC.

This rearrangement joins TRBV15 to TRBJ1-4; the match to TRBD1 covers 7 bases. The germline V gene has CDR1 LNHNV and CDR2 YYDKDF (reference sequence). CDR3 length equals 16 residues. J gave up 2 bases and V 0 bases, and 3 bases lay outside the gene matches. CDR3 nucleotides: TGTGCCACCAGCAGAGACCGACAGGGCACTAATGAAAAACTGTTTTTT. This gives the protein CATSRDRQGTNEKLFF.